The 13 T cell receptor beta chains below all came from one sample that was sequenced in a study of OX40 agonist ivuxolimab in advanced cancers. The data were produced by immunoSEQ multiplex PCR, yet TCRdb's version contains in-frame clones alone and is incomplete. Among over 80,000 clones listed, approximately 90% were seen once. Sequencing was performed on CD4+ or CD8+ T cells sorted from blood, taken in a trial of the OX40 agonist ivuxolimab. Source of these receptors: an adult with an advanced solid tumor such as melanoma, head and neck, liver or kidney cancer.

The chain carries TRBV13 and TRBJ2-1; D is possibly TRBD1 (5 bases). This CDR3 has 14 amino acids. Germline CDR1 reads PRHDT; CDR2 reads FYEKMQ (reference sequence). V dropped 6 bases and J dropped 3 bases, with 12 bases sitting between them. DNA for the CDR3: TGTGCCAGCAGACCTCCAGGGAACTACAATGAGCAGTTCTTC. Translation gives CASRPPGNYNEQFF. The full variable domain, rest sourced from reference TRBV13 and TRBJ2-1, is AAGVIQSPRHLIKEKRETATLKCYPIPRHDTVYWYQQGPGQDPQFLISFYEKMQSDKGSIPDRFSAQQFSDYHSELNMSSLELGDSALYFCASRPPGNYNEQFFGPGTRLTVL.

The chain is built from TRBV7-9 and TRBJ2-5, with D hard to call. Germline V gene sequence: CDR1 SEHNR, CDR2 FQNEAQ (reference sequence). This CDR3 is built from 13 residues. V was cut by 3 bases and J by 5 bases, with 10 bases left in between. CDR3: CASSFSGYETQYF. CDR3 coding DNA: TGTGCCAGCAGCTTTTCGGGTTATGAGACCCAGTACTTC.

The rearrangement links TRBV29-1 to TRBJ2-7; TRBD1 might be the D (5 bases). Germline CDR1 is SQVTM and CDR2 is ANQGSEA. The V end was cut by 0 bases, the J end by 0 bases, with 12 bases between. The CDR3 is 15 residues long. The CDR3 DNA is TGCAGCGTTGAAGATCAAAATGGGGCCTCCTACGAGCAGTACTTC. This sequence encodes CSVEDQNGASYEQYF.

The genes are TRBV28 and TRBJ2-7, with a weak D call TRBD2 (5 bases). Germline lookup yields CDR1 MDHEN and CDR2 SYDVKM. V was pared by 6 bases and J by 0 bases, with 12 bases between. This CDR3 region has 14 residues. For the CDR3, the DNA is TGTGCCAGCAGCCGGACTCTACCCTCCTACGAGCAGTACTTC. Translated, it gives CASSRTLPSYEQYF.

A few counts support this clone. The chain uses TRBV5-1 and TRBJ1-1, with 12 bases aligning to TRBD1. J lost 1 base, V lost 1 base, and 8 bases had no gene match. Germline V gene lookup returns CDR1 SGHRS and CDR2 YFSETQ. This CDR3 is built from 18 residues. The CDR3 here is CASSLYPGQGAKNTEAFF. For the CDR3, the DNA is TGCGCCAGCAGCTTGTATCCGGGACAGGGGGCTAAGAACACTGAAGCTTTCTTT. The full variable domain, with the rest looked up from reference TRBV5-1 and TRBJ1-1, is KAGVTQTPRYLIKTRGQQVTLSCSPISGHRSVSWYQQTPGQGLQFLFEYFSETQRNKGNFPGRFSGRQFSNSRSEMNVSTLELGDSALYLCASSLYPGQGAKNTEAFFGQGTRLTVV.

This clone was counted a single time. The V gene is TRBV5-1, the J gene TRBJ2-4, with 11 bases identical to TRBD2. The V and J ends lost 3 bases and 7 bases, in that order; junction bases with no gene match: 6. The length of the CDR3 is 15 residues. Germline values: CDR1 SGHRS, CDR2 YFSETQ. This CDR3 reads CASSSISGRVNIQYF. In DNA, the CDR3 is TGCGCCAGCAGCTCCATTAGCGGGAGGGTGAACATTCAGTACTTC.

This clone has just one count. J is TRBJ2-1 and V is TRBV5-1; D is possibly TRBD2 (5 bases). Trimming pared 4 bases from V and 6 bases from J, leaving 14 bases between. In germline, CDR1 is SGHRS, CDR2 YFSETQ. The CDR3 runs 14 residues. CDR3: CASSPWAGGNEQFF. The CDR3, as DNA: TGCGCCAGCAGCCCCTGGGCCGGAGGCAATGAGCAGTTCTTC.

The chain combines TRBV19 with TRBJ1-5; weak D call: TRBD1 (5 bases). CDR3 length equals 16 residues. The V gene's germline CDR1 is LNHDA and CDR2 SQIVND (reference sequence). The ends were cut back, 6 bases at V and 0 bases at J, with 15 bases in the middle. CDR3 sequence reads: CASRPRDPDSNQPQHF. The CDR3 DNA follows: TGTGCCAGTAGGCCGCGGGACCCGGATAGCAATCAGCCCCAGCATTTT.

J is TRBJ2-2 and V is TRBV27, with 7 bases matching TRBD1. The CDR3 contains 15 residues. Germline V CDR1 and CDR2: MNHEY, SMNVEV (reference sequence). The V gene end was trimmed by 2 bases and the J gene end by 7 bases; junction bases not matched to a gene: 7. CDR3 amino acids: CASSLGDREYGELFF. DNA for the CDR3: TGTGCCAGCAGTTTAGGCGACAGGGAGTACGGGGAGCTGTTTTTT.

The table lists this clone with a few counts. The CDR3 loop reads CASSLLPGGDTEAFF. The CDR3 coding sequence is TGCGCCAGCAGCTTGCTCCCGGGGGGAGACACTGAAGCTTTCTTT. This chain connects TRBV5-1 to TRBJ1-1; a weak D match, TRBD1 (5 bases). V lost 1 base to trimming and J lost 3 bases, with 13 bases between them. Germline CDR1 reads SGHRS; CDR2 reads YFSETQ. The CDR3 runs to 15 residues.

The rearrangement joins TRBV7-9 to TRBJ2-3; D may be TRBD2 (5 bases). Trimming took 0 bases from V and 6 from J, leaving 10 bases between them. This CDR3 has 14 residues. CDR1 and CDR2 (germline): SEHNR, FQNEAQ (reference sequence). The CDR3 DNA sequence: TGTGCCAGCAGCTTAGCGGAAGTAGCGGATACGCAGTATTTT. It codes for CASSLAEVADTQYF.

The J gene is TRBJ1-6, the V gene TRBV19, with 7 bases matching TRBD1. The length of the CDR3 is 14 residues. V dropped 3 bases and J dropped 10; count of bases not matched to a gene: 6. Looked up from germline, CDR1 is LNHDA and CDR2 is SQIVND (reference sequence). The CDR3 sequence is CASSIEGARSPLHF. The CDR3 DNA follows: TGTGCCAGTAGTATCGAGGGGGCAAGATCACCCCTCCACTTT.

V usage is TRBV30 and J usage is TRBJ1-1; no reliable D call. V lost 5 bases to trimming and J lost 7 bases, with 11 bases between them. CDR3 size: 11 residues. Germline V gene lookup returns CDR1 GTSNPN and CDR2 SVGIG (reference sequence). CDR3 nucleotides: TGTGCCTGGGGAAGGAGGGTTGAAGCTTTCTTT. This codes for CAWGRRVEAFF.